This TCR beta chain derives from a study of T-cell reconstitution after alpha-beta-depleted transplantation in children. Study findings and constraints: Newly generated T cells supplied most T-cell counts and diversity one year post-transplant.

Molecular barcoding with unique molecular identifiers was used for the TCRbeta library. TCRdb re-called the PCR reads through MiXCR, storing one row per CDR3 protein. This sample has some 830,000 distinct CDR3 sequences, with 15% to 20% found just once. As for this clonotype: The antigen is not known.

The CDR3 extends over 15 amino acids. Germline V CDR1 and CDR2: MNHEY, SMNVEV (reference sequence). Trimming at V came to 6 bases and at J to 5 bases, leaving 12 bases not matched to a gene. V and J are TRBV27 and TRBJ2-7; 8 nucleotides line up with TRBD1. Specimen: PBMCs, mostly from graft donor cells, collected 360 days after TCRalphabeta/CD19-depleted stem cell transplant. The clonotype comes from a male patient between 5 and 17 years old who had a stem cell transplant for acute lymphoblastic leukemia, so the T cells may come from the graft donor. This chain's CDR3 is CASSRQTGDAHEQYF. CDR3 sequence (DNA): TGTGCCAGCAGCCGACAGACAGGGGACGCCCACGAGCAGTACTTC.